What follows are 26 T cell receptor beta chains derived from one specimen sequenced in a study of OX40 agonist ivuxolimab in advanced cancers. Profiled with immunoSEQ multiplex PCR; TCRdb holds only in-frame clones, not every one. This table has about 79,000 clones, 85% to 95% appearing once. Source: CD4+ or CD8+ T cells sorted from blood, taken in a trial of the OX40 agonist ivuxolimab. These receptors were collected from an adult with an advanced solid tumor such as melanoma, head and neck, liver or kidney cancer.

V and J are TRBV7-9 and TRBJ1-4; D might be TRBD1 (6 bases). Germline CDR1 and CDR2: SEHNR and FQNEAQ (reference sequence). The CDR3 totals 17 residues. V shed 4 bases and J shed 0 bases, with 15 bases lying between them. For the CDR3, the DNA is TGTGCCAGCAGCTCCCCTCTTCCAGGGGCAACTAATGAAAAACTGTTTTTT. This gives the protein CASSSPLPGATNEKLFF.

The chain uses TRBV7-6 and TRBJ2-3, with 7 bases matching TRBD1. CDR3 length equals 15 residues. The V gene end was trimmed by 7 bases and the J gene end by 0 bases; junction bases not matched to a gene: 7. From germline, CDR1 is SGHVS and CDR2 FNYEAQ. The CDR3 DNA reads as TGTGCCAGCACCCCGGGACAGAAAAGCACAGATACGCAGTATTTT. Translation gives CASTPGQKSTDTQYF.

The chain is built from TRBV6-5 and TRBJ2-5; the match to TRBD2 covers 9 bases. Germline CDR1 reads MNHEY; CDR2 reads SVGAGI. With 6 bases clipped from V and 3 bases from J, the junction kept 8 bases outside the gene matches. The CDR3 has 15 residues. The CDR3 region has the DNA TGTGCCAGCAGGCCCCGTGGCGGGGGGGAAGAGACCCAGTACTTC. This encodes CASRPRGGGEETQYF.

This sequence joins TRBV5-6 and TRBJ2-5; D may match TRBD1 or TRBD2 (5 bases each). Germline lookup yields CDR1 SGHDT and CDR2 YYEEEE. Trimming took 0 bases from V and 5 from J, leaving 14 bases between them. The CDR3 totals 15 residues. CDR3 residues: CASSLAGDPWETQYF. The CDR3 DNA reads as TGTGCCAGCAGCTTGGCCGGGGACCCTTGGGAGACCCAGTACTTC.

This chain uses TRBV27 with TRBJ2-1; 9 bases align to TRBD2. V shed 5 bases and J 4 bases; nucleotides not matched to a gene: 6. The CDR3 runs to 15 residues. The V gene's germline CDR1 is MNHEY and CDR2 SMNVEV (reference sequence). CDR3 amino acids: CASSSGTSRYNEQFF. CDR3 bases: TGTGCCAGCAGTAGCGGGACTAGCCGGTACAATGAGCAGTTCTTC.

This clone has more than one count but fewer than ten. The chain employs TRBV6-5 and TRBJ1-1; D remains unclear. Germline values: CDR1 MNHEY, CDR2 SVGAGI. V was shortened by 2 bases and J by 5 bases, with 9 bases between the two germline ends. This CDR3 region has 13 residues. In DNA, the CDR3 is TGTGCCAGCAGTTACGAGCGGCTAACTGAAGCTTTCTTT. It codes for CASSYERLTEAFF.

V is TRBV7-2 and J is TRBJ2-6; D is unresolved. Between the trimmed V and J ends, which lost 1 base and 4 bases, there was a span of 11 bases. Germline assignment: CDR1 SGHTA and CDR2 FQGNSA. The CDR3 length is 16 residues. The CDR3 sequence: CASSLVSEVGANVLTF. The CDR3 DNA reads as TGTGCCAGCAGCTTAGTTTCCGAAGTAGGGGCCAACGTCCTGACTTTC. Complete variable domain (other parts from reference TRBV7-2 and TRBJ2-6): GAGVSQSPSNKVTEKGKDVELRCDPISGHTALYWYRQSLGQGLEFLIYFQGNSAPDKSGLPSDRFSAERTGGSVSTLTIQRTQQEDSAVYLCASSLVSEVGANVLTFGAGSRLTVL.

About this clone itself: The sample holds other DNA sequences that translate to the same CDR3. The genes are TRBV19 and TRBJ2-7; D is perhaps TRBD1 or TRBD2 (5 bases each). CDR1 is LNHDA and CDR2 is SQIVND in the germline V gene (reference sequence). The germline V and J ends were trimmed by 3 bases and 1 base, with 10 bases remaining between them. CDR3 length equals 14 residues. CDR3 sequence: CASSIRDGSYEQYF. CDR3 DNA sequence: TGTGCCAGTAGTATTAGGGACGGTTCCTACGAGCAGTACTTC.

The CDR3 protein is CASSYGTGGREQFF. The CDR3 nucleotides are TGTGCCAGCAGCTACGGGACAGGGGGACGGGAGCAGTTCTTC. V usage is TRBV14 and J usage is TRBJ2-1, with 11 bases lining up with TRBD1. The J segment lost 10 bases and the V segment lost 5 bases, leaving 7 bases of the junction unmatched. Per germline, CDR1 SGHDN and CDR2 FVKESK. This CDR3 has 14 residues.

The genes are TRBV27 and TRBJ2-7; tentatively, D is TRBD1 (5 bases). Germline CDR1 MNHEY, CDR2 SMNVEV (reference sequence). V was cut by 3 bases and J by 1 base, with 10 bases left in between. The CDR3 covers 14 residues. Here the CDR3 reads CASSFFTGSYEQYF. DNA of the CDR3: TGTGCCAGCAGTTTCTTCACAGGTTCCTACGAGCAGTACTTC.

The rearrangement joins TRBV6-6 to TRBJ2-3; no firm D call. The CDR3 is made up of 14 amino acids. Germline assignment: CDR1 MNHNY and CDR2 SVGAGI (reference sequence). V lost 2 bases and J 2 bases, leaving 8 bases between the germline ends. In DNA form, the CDR3 reads TGTGCCAGCAGTTACCAACGGACCACAGATACGCAGTATTTT. Translating it yields CASSYQRTTDTQYF.

DNA for the CDR3: TGTGCCAGCAGCTTTGGACTGGGGGAGAATGCTAACTATGGCTACACCTTC. Amino acid sequence: CASSFGLGENANYGYTF. The rearrangement uses TRBV5-6 and TRBJ1-2, with D maybe TRBD1 (5 bases). Germline CDR1 SGHDT, CDR2 YYEEEE. The CDR3 is 17 amino acids. V gave up 2 bases and J gave up 0 bases, with 17 bases separating them. The full variable domain, completed using reference TRBV5-6 and TRBJ1-2, is DAGVTQSPTHLIKTRGQQVTLRCSPKSGHDTVSWYQQALGQGPQFIFQYYEEEERQRGNFPDRFSGHQFPNYSSELNVNALLLGDSALYLCASSFGLGENANYGYTFGSGTRLTVV.

The chain couples TRBV7-6 to TRBJ1-5; a weak D match, TRBD1 (5 bases). V lost 3 bases, J lost 9 bases, and 24 bases lay in between. The V gene's germline CDR1 is SGHVS and CDR2 FNYEAQ. The CDR3 runs 17 residues. The CDR3 here is CASSLEERGREGRPQHF. DNA for the CDR3: TGTGCCAGCAGCTTGGAGGAACGGGGACGGGAAGGACGGCCCCAGCATTTT.

This clone was found once. This rearrangement joins TRBV7-2 to TRBJ2-7; 8 bases match TRBD2. The CDR3 totals 14 residues. Trimming cost V 4 bases and J 4 bases; bases outside gene matches: 6. The germline CDR1 and CDR2 sequences are SGHTA and FQGNSA. The CDR3 is CASSSYGGAYEQYF. For the CDR3, the DNA is TGTGCCAGCAGCTCCTACGGGGGGGCGTACGAGCAGTACTTC.

This sequence joins TRBV9 and TRBJ2-3; no clear D gene. Germline CDR1 reads SGDLS; CDR2 reads YYNGEE. With 4 bases removed from V and 0 bases from J, the gap between germline ends came to 15 bases. The CDR3 spans 16 residues. CDR3 residues: CASSHDRVTSTDTQYF. CDR3 nucleotide sequence: TGTGCCAGCAGCCATGATAGAGTCACTAGCACAGATACGCAGTATTTT.

In its sample, this clone was seen once. The chain recombines TRBV4-3 with TRBJ2-7; 8 bases are shared with TRBD1. Germline assignment: CDR1 LGHNA and CDR2 YSLEER. The CDR3 covers 16 residues. V lost 0 bases and J lost 3; bases outside the gene matches: 7. DNA of the CDR3: TGCGCCAGCAGCCAAGAGTCAGGGGGCGAAGACTACGAGCAGTACTTC. It codes for CASSQESGGEDYEQYF.

Worth noting for this clone: This CDR3 is also generated by other DNA sequences in the sample. The chain uses TRBV4-1 and TRBJ2-7, with D possibly TRBD2 on 5 matching bases. V was trimmed by 4 bases and J by 2 bases, leaving 12 bases between them. The CDR3 consists of 14 residues. Germline V CDR1 and CDR2: MGHRA, YSYEKL. The CDR3: CASSPRTGTYEQYF. The CDR3 DNA reads TGCGCCAGCAGCCCCAGGACGGGGACCTACGAGCAGTACTTC.

V and J are TRBV7-9 and TRBJ2-3; D may be TRBD1 or TRBD2 (6 bases each). This CDR3 has 14 residues. Trimming cost V 0 bases and J 6 bases, with 10 bases left between them. The germline V gene has CDR1 SEHNR and CDR2 FQNEAQ (reference sequence). The CDR3 here is CASSLARGLDTQYF. CDR3 in DNA: TGTGCCAGCAGCTTAGCCCGGGGGCTCGATACGCAGTATTTT.

The chain carries TRBV19 and TRBJ1-2; weak D call: TRBD1 (5 bases). Trimming took off 4 bases at V and 6 bases at J, with 21 bases between the two ends. This CDR3 contains 16 residues. Germline CDR1 is LNHDA and CDR2 is SQIVND (reference sequence). The CDR3 here is CASSTYPGIGGDGYTF. CDR3 coding DNA: TGTGCCAGTAGTACCTACCCAGGGATTGGGGGAGATGGCTACACCTTC. The full variable domain, in which reference TRBV19 and TRBJ1-2 provide the parts outside the CDR3, is DGGITQSPKYLFRKEGQNVTLSCEQNLNHDAMYWYRQDPGQGLRLIYYSQIVNDFQKGDIAEGYSVSREKKESFPLTVTSAQKNPTAFYLCASSTYPGIGGDGYTFGSGTRLTVV.

The chain combines TRBV4-2 with TRBJ2-7; D remains ambiguous. The CDR3 is 15 amino acids. Deletions cut 4 bases from V and 0 bases from J, with 13 bases between. The germline CDR1 and CDR2 sequences are LGHNA and YNFKEQ. CDR3 DNA sequence: TGTGCCAGCAGCCCTTCGGAGATCAGCTCCTACGAGCAGTACTTC. This translates into CASSPSEISSYEQYF.

The chain employs TRBV28 and TRBJ2-3, with D hard to call. The CDR3 spans 15 residues. The germline V and J ends were trimmed by 2 bases and 7 bases, with 16 bases remaining between them. Germline CDR1 reads MDHEN; CDR2 reads SYDVKM. CDR3 loop: CASSLRPGGSNTQYF. For the CDR3, the DNA is TGTGCCAGCAGTTTAAGGCCAGGTGGATCAAATACGCAGTATTTT.

The chain uses TRBV4-3 and TRBJ2-3; 7 nucleotides match TRBD1. The CDR3 length is 16 residues. V gave up 0 bases and J gave up 0 bases; unmatched junction bases: 3. Germline CDR1 LGHNA, CDR2 YSLEER. The CDR3 region is CASSQDTGASTDTQYF. The CDR3 DNA reads as TGCGCCAGCAGCCAAGATACAGGGGCTAGCACAGATACGCAGTATTTT.

The table lists this clone with a few counts. This chain uses TRBV2 with TRBJ1-5; D is perhaps TRBD1 (5 bases). The CDR3 is 16 residues long. Germline V lookup: CDR1 SNHLY, CDR2 FYNNEI. V was pared by 3 bases and J by 3 bases, with 15 bases between. The CDR3 here is CASSDEGPHSNQPQHF. The CDR3 coding sequence is TGTGCCAGCAGTGACGAGGGGCCGCACTCCAATCAGCCCCAGCATTTT.

The chain has TRBV5-8 and TRBJ2-1, with D tentatively TRBD1 (6 bases). V was pared by 0 bases and J by 3 bases, with 16 bases between. The CDR3 covers 17 residues. CDR1 and CDR2 (germline): SGHTS, YDEGEE. CDR3 DNA: TGTGCCAGCAGCTTGGGATGGGCAGGGGTTATCTACAATGAGCAGTTCTTC. Its translation: CASSLGWAGVIYNEQFF.

Written as DNA, the CDR3 is TGCGCCAGCAGAGGGGCGGGGTTCTCAAATGAAAAACTGTTTTTT. It codes for CASRGAGFSNEKLFF. The chain joins TRBV5-1 to TRBJ1-4; D might be TRBD1 (5 bases). The ends were cut back, 5 bases at V and 5 bases at J, with 16 bases in the middle. The CDR3 is 15 amino acids. Germline V lookup: CDR1 SGHRS, CDR2 YFSETQ.

The chain is built from TRBV7-3 and TRBJ2-1; D is possibly TRBD1 (5 bases). CDR1 and CDR2 from the germline V gene are SGHTA and FQGTGA. V shed 5 bases and J shed 4 bases, with 9 bases lying between them. The length of the CDR3 is 13 residues. The DNA of the CDR3 is TGTGCCAGCAGCGCCGACAGTTACAATGAGCAGTTCTTC. Its protein is CASSADSYNEQFF.